These 17 T cell receptor beta chains were sequenced from one sample in a study of blood T cells in healthy people across ages. Next came a second PCR, run for about 7 to 12 cycles, which used a sample-barcoded 5' primer along with a J-beta primer mix. TCRdb fed the 5' RACE reads into MiXCR, producing one record per CDR3 protein. The table records 850,000 to 1,000,000 distinct CDR3 sequences, 51% of them present only once. Sequencing was done on a sample of blood. These receptors originate from a woman aged 55-69 years in good health.

The rearrangement uses TRBV20-1 and TRBJ2-3, with 9 bases aligning to TRBD2. Germline values: CDR1 DFQATT, CDR2 SNEGSKA (reference sequence). CDR3 length: 12 residues. With 5 bases clipped from V and 5 bases from J, the junction kept 2 bases outside the gene matches. CDR3 sequence (DNA): TGCAGTGCTGCGCGGGGGGGAGATACGCAGTATTTT. Amino acid sequence: CSAARGGDTQYF.

V and J are TRBV16 and TRBJ2-5; tentative D call: TRBD1 (6 bases). The CDR3 length is 13 residues. Germline V lookup: CDR1 KGHSY, CDR2 FQNENV. The V end lost 10 bases, the J end lost 1 base, and 13 bases lay between the germline ends. The CDR3 region has the DNA TGTGCCACCGTTCGGGACATCCAAGAGACCCAGTACTTC. Its translation is CATVRDIQETQYF.

This chain connects TRBV18 to TRBJ2-7; D possibly corresponds to TRBD1 (6 bases). The CDR3 runs to 14 residues. The V and J ends lost 3 bases and 2 bases respectively, with 11 bases between them. Germline V gene data show CDR1 as KGHSH and CDR2 as LQKENI. The CDR3 is CASSPDRLAYEQYF. The DNA of the CDR3 is TGTGCCAGCTCACCCGACAGGCTAGCCTACGAGCAGTACTTC.

The table lists this clonotype with a few counts. This chain uses TRBV9 with TRBJ1-6; D ambiguous. Germline V gene sequence: CDR1 SGDLS, CDR2 YYNGEE. The CDR3 consists of 14 residues. V shed 3 bases and J shed 7 bases, with 11 bases lying between them. The CDR3 spells CASSGTISNSPLHF. Written as DNA, the CDR3 is TGTGCCAGCAGCGGGACGATTTCAAATTCACCCCTCCACTTT.

With respect to this clonotype: This may come from a read error, since a much larger clone is one base off. V and J are TRBV29-1 and TRBJ2-5, with no clear D. The length of the CDR3 is 11 residues. Germline loops: CDR1 SQVTM, CDR2 ANQGSEA. The V and J ends lost 8 bases and 0 bases respectively, with 7 bases between them. CDR3 loop: CSYRDQETQYF. The CDR3 bases are TGCAGCTACAGAGACCAAGAGACCCAGTACTTC.

In this sample, this clonotype turned up a few times. The genes are TRBV7-9 and TRBJ1-5; TRBD1 might be the D (5 bases). Germline assignment: CDR1 SEHNR and CDR2 FQNEAQ (reference sequence). The CDR3 covers 12 residues. Trimming took off 1 base at V and 11 bases at J, with 9 bases between the two ends. The CDR3 nucleotides read TGTGCCAGCAGCTTAGTGGGGGGTTCCCAGCATTTT. Translating gives CASSLVGGSQHF. Full variable domain (missing parts from reference TRBV7-9 and TRBJ1-5): DTGVSQNPRHKITKRGQNVTFRCDPISEHNRLYWYRQTLGQGPEFLTYFQNEAQLEKSRLLSDRFSAERPKGSFSTLEIQRTEQGDSAMYLCASSLVGGSQHFGDGTRLSIL.

A few counts support this clonotype. This rearrangement joins TRBV12-3 or TRBV12-4 to TRBJ2-1; 12 positions agree with TRBD2. With 4 bases clipped from V and 6 bases from J, the junction kept 7 bases outside the gene matches. This CDR3 contains 16 residues. The CDR3 protein is CASSYVTSGSLNEQFF. DNA of the CDR3: TGTGCCAGCAGTTACGTGACTAGCGGGAGTCTCAATGAGCAGTTCTTC.

The gene calls are TRBV7-2 and TRBJ1-2; TRBD1 matches at 10 bases. With 3 bases clipped from V and 3 bases from J, the junction kept 7 bases outside the gene matches. CDR1 is SGHTA, CDR2 FQGNSA, per germline. The CDR3 has 16 residues. CDR3 in DNA: TGTGCCAGCAGCTTCCGACAGGGGGCATCGGACTATGGCTACACCTTC. It specifies CASSFRQGASDYGYTF.

The rearrangement links TRBV7-9 to TRBJ1-4; a possible D gene is TRBD1 (5 bases). Germline CDR1 is SEHNR and CDR2 is FQNEAQ (reference sequence). The germline V and J ends were trimmed by 10 bases and 5 bases, with 14 bases remaining between them. CDR3 size: 13 residues. CDR3 region: CANRHGTNEKLFF. CDR3 DNA: TGTGCCAACAGACACGGGACGAATGAAAAACTGTTTTTT.

The V gene is TRBV28, the J gene TRBJ2-5, with a weak D call TRBD1 (6 bases). The CDR3 spans 16 residues. V lost 2 bases and J 2 bases, leaving 15 bases between the germline ends. Germline V gene data show CDR1 as MDHEN and CDR2 as SYDVKM. The CDR3 loop is CASSLGGTRGQETQYF. As DNA, the CDR3 is TGTGCCAGCAGTTTAGGCGGAACCAGGGGACAAGAGACCCAGTACTTC.

The chain links TRBV24-1 to TRBJ2-1; D might be TRBD1 or TRBD2, each matching 5 bases. V gave up 4 bases and J gave up 7 bases, with 13 bases separating them. CDR1 KGHDR and CDR2 SFDVKD come from the germline V gene. This CDR3 is built from 14 residues. The CDR3 DNA sequence: TGTGCCACCAGTGAGAGGGGACCGCTTAATGAGCAGTTCTTC. It codes for CATSERGPLNEQFF.

J is TRBJ1-6 and V is TRBV27, with 9 positions matching TRBD1. Trimming took 6 bases from V and 8 from J; bases not matched to a gene: 5. This CDR3 is built from 14 residues. CDR1 and CDR2 (germline): MNHEY, SMNVEV (reference sequence). The CDR3 sequence is CASRRGQGDSPLHF. For the CDR3, the DNA is TGTGCCAGCAGGCGGGGACAGGGTGATTCACCCCTCCACTTT.

This rearrangement joins TRBV15 to TRBJ2-7; 7 bases map to TRBD2. The junction had 7 bases not matched to a gene; V was cut back by 0 bases and J by 2 bases. CDR1 LNHNV and CDR2 YYDKDF come from the germline V gene (reference sequence). CDR3 length: 16 amino acids. The CDR3 DNA follows: TGTGCCACCAGCAGAGATCGGACTAGATTCACCTACGAGCAGTACTTC. The encoded protein is CATSRDRTRFTYEQYF.

This clonotype was detected a few times. This chain uses TRBV20-1 with TRBJ2-7; TRBD2 aligns across 8 bases. Germline V CDR1 and CDR2: DFQATT, SNEGSKA (reference sequence). The ends lost 4 bases at V and 0 bases at J; junction bases unmatched: 2. This CDR3 is 13 amino acids long. CDR3 DNA sequence: TGCAGTGCTATGAGCGGGAGCTCCTACGAGCAGTACTTC. This encodes CSAMSGSSYEQYF.

This chain joins TRBV3-1 and TRBJ2-5; possible D gene TRBD2, 6 bases. The better agreement between TRBJ2-7 and the DNA end casts doubt on the J call. The CDR3 length is 22 residues. Germline CDR1 reads LGHDT; CDR2 reads YNNKEL (reference sequence). Written as DNA, the CDR3 is TGTGCCAGCAGCCAAGATCATGTGGGGACCCTCCTTGGAGCGGGCCCCTTTTTCGAGCAGTACTTC. Translation: CASSQDHVGTLLGAGPFFEQYF.

This clonotype was observed a few times. The chain has TRBV6-2 or TRBV6-3 and TRBJ2-7; 14 bases map to TRBD2. From germline, CDR1 is MNHEY and CDR2 SVGEGT. This CDR3 is built from 17 residues. After removal of 7 bases from V and 4 bases from J, the junction contained 12 bases not matched to a gene. CDR3 region: CASTLAGLAGGLYEQYF. DNA of the CDR3: TGTGCCAGCACCCTCGCTGGACTAGCGGGAGGACTGTACGAGCAGTACTTC.

The chain combines TRBV2 with TRBJ2-1; 12 nucleotides align to TRBD2. This CDR3 region has 14 residues. V lost 8 bases, J lost 8 bases, and 7 bases stayed unmatched. Germline V CDR1 and CDR2: SNHLY, FYNNEI. The CDR3 DNA reads TGTGCCAGCTTGGCTAGCGGGAGGGTTGATGAGCAGTTCTTC. It yields the protein CASLASGRVDEQFF.